These 29 T cell receptor beta chains share one sample of origin, sequenced in a study of T-cell memory formation after mild COVID-19. MiXCR, applied by TCRdb to the 5' RACE reads, yields one record per CDR3 protein. The table lists fewer than 250,000 distinct CDR3 sequences, around 25% of them singletons. The sequenced sample was PBMCs or a T cell subset sorted from them (not recorded which). These TCRs come from an adult woman who had mild COVID-19 (a few samples of this study predate the infection). Cell type and time point are not known.

The V and J genes are TRBV3-1 and TRBJ2-7, with D unresolved. CDR1 is LGHDT, CDR2 YNNKEL, per germline (reference sequence). The CDR3 has 14 residues. Trimming left V 1 base short and J 6 bases short, with 13 bases between. The chain's CDR3 is CASSQGPGIGEQYF. CDR3 bases: TGTGCCAGCAGCCAAGGTCCAGGTATCGGCGAGCAGTACTTC.

Only a few counts were recorded for this clonotype. The J gene is TRBJ2-7, the V gene TRBV5-1, with 9 bases matching TRBD2. Germline V gene lookup returns CDR1 SGHRS and CDR2 YFSETQ. The CDR3 covers 15 residues. J lost 6 bases, V lost 1 base, and 8 bases had no gene match. CDR3 coding DNA: TGCGCCAGCAGCTTGCTAGCGGGGCCCCAGGGCGAGCAGTACTTC. Amino acids: CASSLLAGPQGEQYF.

This clonotype was seen a few times. This chain joins TRBV3-1 and TRBJ2-5; D unresolved. The germline V and J ends were trimmed by 0 bases and 2 bases, with 10 bases remaining between them. Germline CDR1 is LGHDT and CDR2 is YNNKEL (reference sequence). This CDR3 spans 15 amino acids. CDR3 DNA: TGTGCCAGCAGCCAAGAAGAGGACGGTCAAGAGACCCAGTACTTC. It yields the protein CASSQEEDGQETQYF.

This clonotype was seen just once. The rearrangement joins TRBV9 to TRBJ1-3; D unresolved. V dropped 0 bases and J dropped 2 bases, with 3 bases sitting between them. Germline V gene lookup returns CDR1 SGDLS and CDR2 YYNGEE. The CDR3 sequence is 13 residues long. CDR3: CASSVVTGNTIYF. CDR3 sequence (DNA): TGTGCCAGCAGCGTAGTAACTGGAAACACCATATATTTT. The whole variable domain, filled in from reference TRBV9 and TRBJ1-3, reads DSGVTQTPKHLITATGQRVTLRCSPRSGDLSVYWYQQSLDQGLQFLIQYYNGEERAKGNILERFSAQQFPDLHSELNLSSLELGDSALYFCASSVVTGNTIYFGEGSWLTVV.

This clonotype was observed a few times. The rearrangement uses TRBV5-1 and TRBJ2-5; D is unclear. Germline lookup yields CDR1 SGHRS and CDR2 YFSETQ. This CDR3 spans 11 amino acids. V was trimmed by 4 bases and J by 3 bases, leaving 4 bases between them. This CDR3 is CASSTEETQYF. Here the CDR3 DNA reads TGCGCCAGCAGCACTGAAGAGACCCAGTACTTC.

This clonotype was seen more than once but under ten times. The chain carries TRBV6-1 and TRBJ2-1; 8 nucleotides line up with TRBD2. The J segment lost 0 bases and the V segment lost 7 bases, leaving 8 bases of the junction unmatched. Germline-derived CDR1 and CDR2 are MNHNS and SASEGT. This CDR3 is built from 16 residues. The CDR3 reads CASILAGPSSYNEQFF. In DNA form, the CDR3 reads TGTGCCAGCATTCTAGCGGGTCCAAGCTCCTACAATGAGCAGTTCTTC.

This clonotype was observed a handful of times. This rearrangement joins TRBV25-1 to TRBJ2-1; 9 nucleotides align to TRBD2. This CDR3 is built from 16 residues. V dropped 7 bases and J dropped 0; count of bases not matched to a gene: 7. Germline values: CDR1 MGHDK, CDR2 SYGVNS. CDR3 DNA sequence: TGTGCCAGCACCGGGACTAGCAGAAGCTCCTACAATGAGCAGTTCTTC. It encodes CASTGTSRSSYNEQFF.

J is TRBJ1-1 and V is TRBV19, with D possibly being TRBD1 (6 bases). The germline V and J ends were trimmed by 2 bases and 4 bases, with 11 bases remaining between them. The CDR3 consists of 14 residues. The germline V gene encodes CDR1 LNHDA and CDR2 SQIVND (reference sequence). The CDR3 is CASSIWGAVTEAFF. The CDR3 bases are TGTGCCAGTAGTATATGGGGGGCGGTCACTGAAGCTTTCTTT.

This clonotype has a handful of counts. This chain uses TRBV11-1 with TRBJ2-1; D not certain. V was pared by 4 bases and J by 9 bases, with 19 bases between. The V gene's germline CDR1 is SGHAT and CDR2 FQDESV (reference sequence). The CDR3 runs to 15 residues. The CDR3 nucleotides are TGTGCCAGCAGCTCAGGACCCCACCGGCGGAGTGAGCAGTTCTTC. Translated: CASSSGPHRRSEQFF.

The chain combines TRBV20-1 with TRBJ2-7; 8 nucleotides agree with TRBD1. J gave up 1 base and V 4 bases, and 0 bases lay outside the gene matches. The CDR3 has 12 residues. CDR1 and CDR2 (germline): DFQATT, SNEGSKA (reference sequence). The CDR3 nucleotides read TGCAGTGCTAACAGGGGGTCCTACGAGCAGTACTTC. Its translation: CSANRGSYEQYF.

This clonotype has more than one count but fewer than ten. Here the CDR3 DNA reads TGTGCCAGCAGTTTCGGCGGGAGGAACACCGGGGAGCTGTTTTTT. Protein sequence: CASSFGGRNTGELFF. The chain uses TRBV12-3 or TRBV12-4 and TRBJ2-2; TRBD2 matches 7 bases. The CDR3 totals 15 residues. The V segment lost 3 bases and the J segment 1 base; nucleotides outside the gene matches: 2.

CDR3 loop: CASSQGGTGLMNTEAFF. CDR3 nucleotides: TGTGCCAGCAGCCAGGGAGGGACAGGTCTCATGAACACTGAAGCTTTCTTT. V usage is TRBV3-1 and J usage is TRBJ1-1; TRBD1 matches at 8 bases. The CDR3 contains 17 residues. V dropped 3 bases and J dropped 0; count of bases not matched to a gene: 9. Germline loops: CDR1 LGHDT, CDR2 YNNKEL (reference sequence).

The table lists this clonotype with a few counts. The V gene is TRBV4-1, the J gene TRBJ2-1; D perhaps matches TRBD2 (7 bases). The CDR3 runs 16 residues. V was cut by 3 bases and J by 8 bases, with 20 bases left in between. Germline lookup yields CDR1 MGHRA and CDR2 YSYEKL. The CDR3 protein is CASSQGAGVLRHEQFF. CDR3 in DNA: TGCGCCAGCAGCCAGGGGGCGGGAGTCTTACGCCATGAGCAGTTCTTC.

J is TRBJ2-5 and V is TRBV5-1; 8 nucleotides match TRBD2. The CDR3 is made up of 15 amino acids. Germline CDR1 and CDR2: SGHRS and YFSETQ. Unmatched junction bases numbered 5, after V lost 0 bases and J lost 4 bases. This chain's CDR3 is CASSLALSGGETQYF. DNA of the CDR3: TGCGCCAGCAGCTTGGCGTTAAGCGGGGGAGAGACCCAGTACTTC.

CDR3 amino acids: CAIGDGGTQYF. The CDR3 DNA follows: TGTGCCATCGGGGACGGGGGTACGCAGTATTTT. The J gene is TRBJ2-3, the V gene TRBV10-3; maybe TRBD2 (6 bases). Trimming took off 8 bases at V and 8 bases at J, with 11 bases between the two ends. Germline lookup yields CDR1 ENHRY and CDR2 SYGVKD. The CDR3 consists of 11 residues.

The J gene is TRBJ2-7, the V gene TRBV4-3; TRBD2 matches at 13 bases. V lost 1 base, J lost 1 base, and 1 base stayed unmatched. Germline CDR1 is LGHNA and CDR2 is YSLEER. The CDR3 contains 16 residues. The CDR3 reads CASSQGGLAGSYEQYF. CDR3 coding DNA: TGCGCCAGCAGCCAAGGGGGACTAGCGGGATCCTACGAGCAGTACTTC.

This clonotype has only a few counts. This rearrangement joins TRBV4-1 to TRBJ2-2, with D possibly being TRBD2 (6 bases). The V gene's germline CDR1 is MGHRA and CDR2 YSYEKL. The CDR3 consists of 14 residues. Trimming shortened V by 4 bases and J by 4 bases, and 10 bases separated the two germline ends. The CDR3 loop is CASSRGEPTGELFF. The CDR3 DNA reads as TGCGCCAGCAGCCGCGGGGAACCCACCGGGGAGCTGTTTTTT.

A few counts support this clonotype. J is TRBJ2-7 and V is TRBV12-3 or TRBV12-4; a possible D gene is TRBD1 (5 bases). With 2 bases removed from V and 6 bases from J, the gap between germline ends came to 17 bases. The CDR3 extends over 15 amino acids. This chain's CDR3 is CASSLSYTLDIEQYF. Written as DNA, the CDR3 is TGTGCCAGCAGTTTATCTTACACCCTGGACATCGAGCAGTACTTC.

J is TRBJ2-7 and V is TRBV28; TRBD2 matches 8 bases. This CDR3 spans 19 amino acids. J gave up 1 base and V 2 bases, and 16 bases lay outside the gene matches. Germline V gene sequence: CDR1 MDHEN, CDR2 SYDVKM. CDR3 protein: CASSLGTSGRKTTSYEQYF. CDR3 nucleotide sequence: TGTGCCAGCAGTTTAGGAACTAGCGGAAGAAAAACTACGTCCTACGAGCAGTACTTC.

In its sample, this clonotype was seen a few times. V and J are TRBV24-1 and TRBJ2-1; 7 nucleotides align to TRBD1. CDR3 length equals 13 residues. The germline V gene encodes CDR1 KGHDR and CDR2 SFDVKD. V trimming: 8 bases; J trimming: 5 bases; junction bases outside the gene matches: 5. CDR3 nucleotide sequence: TGTGCCACCAATGGACAGGAGAACAATGAGCAGTTCTTC. Translation gives CATNGQENNEQFF.

The chain joins TRBV7-9 to TRBJ1-6, with TRBD1 matching 8 bases. The trim removed 1 base at V and 7 bases at J, leaving 15 bases unmatched. CDR3 size: 19 residues. Germline V lookup: CDR1 SEHNR, CDR2 FQNEAQ (reference sequence). This CDR3 is CASSLVGTGLGPRNSPLHF. In DNA, the CDR3 is TGTGCCAGCAGCTTAGTAGGGACAGGCCTGGGGCCCCGAAATTCACCCCTCCACTTT.

This clonotype was detected only a few times. CDR3 coding DNA: TGTGCCAGCAGCTTAGGGGCTCAGCGGGCATCCTACGAGCAGTACTTC. This gives the protein CASSLGAQRASYEQYF. V usage is TRBV7-2 and J usage is TRBJ2-7; tentatively, D is TRBD2 (6 bases). CDR3 size: 16 residues. V gave up 1 base and J gave up 1 base, with 14 bases separating them. Germline-derived CDR1 and CDR2 are SGHTA and FQGNSA. Based on the CDR3 plus reference TRBV7-2 and TRBJ2-7, the full variable domain is GAGVSQSPSNKVTEKGKDVELRCDPISGHTALYWYRQSLGQGLEFLIYFQGNSAPDKSGLPSDRFSAERTGGSVSTLTIQRTQQEDSAVYLCASSLGAQRASYEQYFGPGTRLTVT.

As for this clonotype: At one end, the junction sequence differs from germline, possibly due to a read error. The chain has TRBV29-1 and TRBJ2-3; the D call may be TRBD1 or TRBD2 (6 bases each). CDR3 size: 17 residues. In germline, CDR1 is SQVTM, CDR2 ANQGSEA. The CDR3 bases are TGCAGCGTAGAAGCTTTGGGGGGCTGGATGGGCACAGATACGCAGTATTTT. Translated: CSVEALGGWMGTDTQYF.

This chain connects TRBV12-5 to TRBJ1-2, with TRBD1 matching 8 bases. Germline CDR1 LGHNT, CDR2 FRNRAP. The V segment lost 0 bases and the J segment 4 bases; nucleotides outside the gene matches: 4. The CDR3 extends over 15 amino acids. The CDR3 DNA is TGTGCTAGTGGTTTGGTAGTCGGACAGGGCTATGGCTACACCTTC. Protein: CASGLVVGQGYGYTF.

This clonotype turned up a few times. V and J are TRBV4-1 and TRBJ2-1, with D perhaps matching TRBD2 (6 bases). The CDR3 contains 14 residues. Germline CDR1 reads MGHRA; CDR2 reads YSYEKL. V was pared by 3 bases and J by 12 bases, with 18 bases between. The CDR3 region is CASSQLADPSGQFF. The CDR3 DNA reads as TGCGCCAGCAGCCAGTTAGCGGACCCCTCGGGGCAGTTCTTC.

This rearrangement joins TRBV12-3 or TRBV12-4 to TRBJ1-2; D remains ambiguous. The CDR3 length is 15 residues. V lost 3 bases, J lost 6 bases, and 17 bases lay in between. The CDR3, as DNA: TGTGCCAGCAGTTTGCATGGAGCGGCGTATGATGGCTACACCTTC. This codes for CASSLHGAAYDGYTF.

The CDR3 protein is CASSRPNSPLHF. The CDR3 DNA is TGTGCCAGCAGTCGCCCCAATTCACCCCTCCACTTT. The J gene is TRBJ1-6, the V gene TRBV27; D not certain. CDR1 and CDR2 from the germline V gene are MNHEY and SMNVEV (reference sequence). Trimming cost V 5 bases and J 7 bases, with 6 bases left between them. This CDR3 has 12 amino acids.

This clonotype was seen only a few times. The chain combines TRBV2 with TRBJ1-1; 7 bases map to TRBD1. CDR1 and CDR2 from the germline V gene are SNHLY and FYNNEI. V lost 4 bases to trimming and J lost 7 bases; unmatched junction nucleotides: 15. The CDR3 runs to 16 residues. CDR3 DNA sequence: TGTGCCAGCAGTGCGGTGACAGGGTCGAGAGTGTTTGAAGCTTTCTTT. Translation gives CASSAVTGSRVFEAFF.

The chain couples TRBV29-1 to TRBJ2-7; D is uncertain. Deletions cut 3 bases from V and 1 base from J, with 16 bases between. The CDR3 has 15 amino acids. Per germline, CDR1 SQVTM and CDR2 ANQGSEA. This CDR3 is CSVESGSRVSYEQYF. CDR3 coding DNA: TGCAGCGTTGAGTCTGGCAGCCGAGTTTCCTACGAGCAGTACTTC.